This T cell receptor (beta chain) originates from a study of cytomegalovirus exposure and HLA in healthy donors. PCR amplification relied on 60 Vbeta primers (plus 13 Jbeta primers). Clones were sequenced by immunoSEQ multiplex PCR, and TCRdb holds only the in-frame ones, with some missing. Among more than 85,000 clones listed, around 77% were seen once. The junction had 12 bases not matched to a gene; V was cut back by 3 bases and J by 6 bases. Germline lookup yields CDR1 SEHNR and CDR2 FQNEAQ (reference sequence). The CDR3 length is 17 residues. The sequence was collected from a male donor in good health and CMV-seropositive. The chain is built from TRBV7-9 and TRBJ2-7, with 12 bases fitting TRBD2. Sequenced input: PBMCs. The CDR3 nucleotides read TGTGCCAGCAGCTTCCCCCGGACTAGCGGGATAGTGGGCGAGCAGTACTTC. Translated: CASSFPRTSGIVGEQYF.